Below are 8 T cell receptor beta chains sequenced from a single sample in a study of cytomegalovirus exposure and HLA in healthy donors (dated by TCRdb to between 2016 and 2019). Receptor amplification or capture employed the immunoSEQ multiplex PCR assay. For the multiplex PCR, a mixture combining 60 forward primers for TCR Vbeta segments and 13 reverse primers for TCR Jbeta segments was used. TCRdb stores this immuneACCESS table with in-frame sequences only. Part of the clones is absent; in the studies checked, under half of the shortfall reflects unresolved V genes, and no reason is known for the rest. The sample's own table lists more than 55,000 clones. The top ten constitute approximately 4.5% of the sample. Specimen: PBMCs. These receptor sequences come from a middle-aged woman in good health and CMV-seropositive.

The rearrangement uses TRBV7-2 and TRBJ2-3; TRBD2 matches 10 bases. In germline, CDR1 is SGHTA, CDR2 FQGNSA. The V gene end was trimmed by 5 bases and the J gene end by 6 bases; junction bases not matched to a gene: 5. This CDR3 is built from 14 residues. The CDR3 region has the DNA TGTGCCAGCAGCGCGGGGACTAGCGTGGATACGCAGTATTTT. It encodes CASSAGTSVDTQYF.

The chain combines TRBV18 with TRBJ2-4; unclear D gene. The germline V and J ends were trimmed by 3 bases and 0 bases, with 6 bases remaining between them. Per germline, CDR1 KGHSH and CDR2 LQKENI. This CDR3 comprises 14 residues. The CDR3 region is CASSPSIAKNIQYF. DNA of the CDR3: TGTGCCAGCTCACCCAGTATAGCCAAAAACATTCAGTACTTC.

V gene TRBV6-5 combines with J gene TRBJ1-2; no clear D. Germline CDR1 reads MNHEY; CDR2 reads SVGAGI. The V and J ends lost 0 bases and 8 bases respectively, with 16 bases between them. The CDR3 runs 15 residues. DNA for the CDR3: TGTGCCAGCAGTTACTCAGAATTCGGGGAAACCGGCTACACCTTC. Protein: CASSYSEFGETGYTF.

The CDR3 sequence: CAWSLPSAGGEQFF. CDR3 DNA: TGTGCCTGGAGTCTTCCTAGCGCCGGGGGTGAGCAGTTCTTC. This chain joins TRBV30 and TRBJ2-1; a possible D gene is TRBD2 (6 bases). Germline V gene lookup returns CDR1 GTSNPN and CDR2 SVGIG (reference sequence). CDR3 length: 14 amino acids. The germline V and J ends were trimmed by 2 bases and 9 bases, with 17 bases remaining between them.

The chain has TRBV9 and TRBJ2-5, with TRBD1 matching over 7 bases. The CDR3 loop spans 15 amino acids. V dropped 0 bases and J dropped 1; count of bases not matched to a gene: 3. Germline CDR1 is SGDLS and CDR2 is YYNGEE. The CDR3 DNA reads as TGTGCCAGCAGCGTAGAGGGGGACAGCCAAGAGACCCAGTACTTC. Its translation is CASSVEGDSQETQYF. The full variable domain, rest sourced from reference TRBV9 and TRBJ2-5, is DSGVTQTPKHLITATGQRVTLRCSPRSGDLSVYWYQQSLDQGLQFLIQYYNGEERAKGNILERFSAQQFPDLHSELNLSSLELGDSALYFCASSVEGDSQETQYFGPGTRLLVL.

The rearrangement uses TRBV6-1 and TRBJ2-7; 10 bases agree with TRBD2. This CDR3 region has 15 residues. From germline, CDR1 is MNHNS and CDR2 SASEGT. Trimming at V came to 2 bases and at J to 5 bases, leaving 6 bases not matched to a gene. CDR3 loop: CASSELAGEPNEQYF. The CDR3 DNA is TGTGCCAGCAGTGAACTAGCGGGAGAGCCCAACGAGCAGTACTTC.

For this clone: This specimen includes other DNA sequences encoding the same CDR3. The chain uses TRBV19 and TRBJ1-1; D is ambiguous. CDR1 LNHDA and CDR2 SQIVND come from the germline V gene (reference sequence). Trimming left V 3 bases short and J 1 base short, with 6 bases between. This CDR3 is built from 13 residues. In DNA form, the CDR3 reads TGTGCCAGTAGTATCGGTGGGAACACTGAAGCTTTCTTT. Translation: CASSIGGNTEAFF.

The chain employs TRBV5-4 and TRBJ2-3; 16 bases are shared with TRBD2. Germline trimming cut 4 bases from V and 4 bases from J; bases unmatched to any gene: 6. The CDR3 is made up of 17 amino acids. The germline gives CDR1 SGHNT, CDR2 YYREEE (reference sequence). The CDR3, as DNA: TGTGCCAGCAGCAAGGGGACTAGCGGGAGGGTCCCAGATACGCAGTATTTT. Protein: CASSKGTSGRVPDTQYF. Complete variable domain (other parts from reference TRBV5-4 and TRBJ2-3): ETGVTQSPTHLIKTRGQQVTLRCSSQSGHNTVSWYQQALGQGPQFIFQYYREEENGRGNFPPRFSGLQFPNYSSELNVNALELDDSALYLCASSKGTSGRVPDTQYFGPGTRLTVL.